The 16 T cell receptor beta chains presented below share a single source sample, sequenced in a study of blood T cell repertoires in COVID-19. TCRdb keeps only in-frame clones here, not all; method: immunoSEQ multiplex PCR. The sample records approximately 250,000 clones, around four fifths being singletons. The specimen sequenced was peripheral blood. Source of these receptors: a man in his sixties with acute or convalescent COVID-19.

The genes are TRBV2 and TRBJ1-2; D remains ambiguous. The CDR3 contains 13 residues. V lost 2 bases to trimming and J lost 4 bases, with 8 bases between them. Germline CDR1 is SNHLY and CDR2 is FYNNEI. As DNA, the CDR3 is TGTGCCAGCAGTGAACGGGAGGTCTATGGCTACACCTTC. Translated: CASSEREVYGYTF.

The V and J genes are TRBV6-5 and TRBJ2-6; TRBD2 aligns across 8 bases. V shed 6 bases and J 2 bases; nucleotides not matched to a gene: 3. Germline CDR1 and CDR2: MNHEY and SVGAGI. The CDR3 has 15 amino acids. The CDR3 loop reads CASSPGGAGANVLTF. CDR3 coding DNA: TGTGCCAGCAGCCCCGGGGGGGCTGGGGCCAACGTCCTGACTTTC.

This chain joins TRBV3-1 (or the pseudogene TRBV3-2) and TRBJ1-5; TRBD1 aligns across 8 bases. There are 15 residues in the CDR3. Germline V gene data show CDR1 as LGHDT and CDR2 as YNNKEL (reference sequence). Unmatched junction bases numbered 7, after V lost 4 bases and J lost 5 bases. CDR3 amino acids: CASSRNQGQDQPQHF. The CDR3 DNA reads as TGTGCCAGCAGCCGAAATCAGGGACAGGATCAGCCCCAGCATTTT.

The CDR3 sequence is CASSLYSRELFF. The CDR3 DNA sequence: TGTGCCAGCAGTTTATACTCCCGAGAACTGTTTTTT. V usage is TRBV28 and J usage is TRBJ1-4; no clear D gene. Germline CDR1 reads MDHEN; CDR2 reads SYDVKM. V lost 1 base and J 12 bases, leaving 9 bases between the germline ends. The CDR3 loop spans 12 amino acids.

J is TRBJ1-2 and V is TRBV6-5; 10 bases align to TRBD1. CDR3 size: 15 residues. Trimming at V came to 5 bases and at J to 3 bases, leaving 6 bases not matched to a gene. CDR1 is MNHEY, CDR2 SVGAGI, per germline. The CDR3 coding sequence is TGTGCCAGCAGTACGCGGGACAGGGGTTACTATGGCTACACCTTC. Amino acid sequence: CASSTRDRGYYGYTF.

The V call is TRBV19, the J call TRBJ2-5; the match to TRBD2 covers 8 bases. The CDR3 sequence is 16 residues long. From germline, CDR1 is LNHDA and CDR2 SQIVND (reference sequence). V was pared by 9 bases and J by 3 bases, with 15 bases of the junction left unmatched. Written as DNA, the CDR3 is TGTGCCAGCGGTGATGGGGGACTAGTGGGGAAAGAGACCCAGTACTTC. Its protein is CASGDGGLVGKETQYF.

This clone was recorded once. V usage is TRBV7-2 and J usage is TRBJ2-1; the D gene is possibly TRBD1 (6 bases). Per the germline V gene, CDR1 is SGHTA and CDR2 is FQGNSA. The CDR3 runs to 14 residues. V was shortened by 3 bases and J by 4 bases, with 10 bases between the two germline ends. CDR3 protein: CASSFAQGYNEQFF. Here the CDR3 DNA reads TGTGCCAGCAGCTTCGCACAGGGTTACAATGAGCAGTTCTTC.

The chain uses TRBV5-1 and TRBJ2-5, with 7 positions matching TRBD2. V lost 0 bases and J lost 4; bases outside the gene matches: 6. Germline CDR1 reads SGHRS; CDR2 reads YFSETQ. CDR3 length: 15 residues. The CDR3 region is CASSLAWTRPETQYF. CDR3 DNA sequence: TGCGCCAGCAGCTTGGCCTGGACTAGGCCAGAGACCCAGTACTTC.

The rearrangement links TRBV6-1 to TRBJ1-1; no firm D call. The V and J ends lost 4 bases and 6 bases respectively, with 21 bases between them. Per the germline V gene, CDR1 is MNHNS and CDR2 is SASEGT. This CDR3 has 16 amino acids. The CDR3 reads CASSASETRWVAEAFF. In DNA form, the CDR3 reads TGTGCCAGCAGTGCGAGCGAGACCCGATGGGTAGCTGAAGCTTTCTTT.

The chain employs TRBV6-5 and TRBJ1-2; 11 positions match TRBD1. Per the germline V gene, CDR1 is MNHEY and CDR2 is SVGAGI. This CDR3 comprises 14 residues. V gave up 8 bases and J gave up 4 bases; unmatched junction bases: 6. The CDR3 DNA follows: TGTGCCAGCCAGGACAGGGGGCGCGGCTATGGCTACACCTTC. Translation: CASQDRGRGYGYTF.

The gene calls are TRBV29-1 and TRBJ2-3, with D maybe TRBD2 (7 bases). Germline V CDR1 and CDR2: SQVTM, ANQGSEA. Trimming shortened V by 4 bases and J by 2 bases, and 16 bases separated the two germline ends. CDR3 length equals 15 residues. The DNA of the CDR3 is TGCAGCGTTGGTGGGGGGGGCTACCCCACAGATACGCAGTATTTT. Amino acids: CSVGGGGYPTDTQYF.

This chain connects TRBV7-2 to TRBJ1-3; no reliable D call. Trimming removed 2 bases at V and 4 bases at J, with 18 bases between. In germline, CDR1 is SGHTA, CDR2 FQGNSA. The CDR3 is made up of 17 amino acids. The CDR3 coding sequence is TGTGCCAGCAGCTTAAGGCCGCAGGATTCGGCCGGAAACACCATATATTTT. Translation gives CASSLRPQDSAGNTIYF.

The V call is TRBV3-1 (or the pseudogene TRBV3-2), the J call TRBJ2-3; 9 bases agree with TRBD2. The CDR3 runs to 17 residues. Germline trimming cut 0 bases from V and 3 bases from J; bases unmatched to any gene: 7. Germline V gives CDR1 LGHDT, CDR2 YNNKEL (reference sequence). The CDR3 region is CASSQDILAGTTDTQYF. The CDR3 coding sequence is TGTGCCAGCAGCCAAGATATACTAGCGGGCACGACAGATACGCAGTATTTT.

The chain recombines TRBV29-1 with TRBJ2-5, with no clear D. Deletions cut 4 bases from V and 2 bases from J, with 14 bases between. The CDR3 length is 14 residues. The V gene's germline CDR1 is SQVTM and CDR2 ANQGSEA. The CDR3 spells CSVGRATLQETQYF. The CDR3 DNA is TGCAGCGTTGGAAGAGCGACGTTACAAGAGACCCAGTACTTC. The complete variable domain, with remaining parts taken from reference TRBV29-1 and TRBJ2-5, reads SAVISQKPSRDICQRGTSLTIQCQVDSQVTMMFWYRQQPGQSLTLIATANQGSEATYESGFVIDKFPISRPNLTFSTLTVSNMSPEDSSIYLCSVGRATLQETQYFGPGTRLLVL.

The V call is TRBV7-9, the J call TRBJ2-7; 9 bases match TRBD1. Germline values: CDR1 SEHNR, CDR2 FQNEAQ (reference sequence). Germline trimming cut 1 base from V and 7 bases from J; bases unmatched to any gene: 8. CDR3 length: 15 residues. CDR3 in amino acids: CASSLVGTGTGEQYF. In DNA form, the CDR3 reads TGTGCCAGCAGCTTAGTAGGGACAGGGACAGGGGAGCAGTACTTC.

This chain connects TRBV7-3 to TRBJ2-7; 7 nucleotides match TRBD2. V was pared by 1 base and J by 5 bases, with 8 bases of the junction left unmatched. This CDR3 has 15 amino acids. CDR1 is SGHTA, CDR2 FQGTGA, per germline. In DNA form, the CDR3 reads TGTGCCAGCAGCTTAAGTGGGAGGGGCTTCGACGAGCAGTACTTC. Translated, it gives CASSLSGRGFDEQYF.